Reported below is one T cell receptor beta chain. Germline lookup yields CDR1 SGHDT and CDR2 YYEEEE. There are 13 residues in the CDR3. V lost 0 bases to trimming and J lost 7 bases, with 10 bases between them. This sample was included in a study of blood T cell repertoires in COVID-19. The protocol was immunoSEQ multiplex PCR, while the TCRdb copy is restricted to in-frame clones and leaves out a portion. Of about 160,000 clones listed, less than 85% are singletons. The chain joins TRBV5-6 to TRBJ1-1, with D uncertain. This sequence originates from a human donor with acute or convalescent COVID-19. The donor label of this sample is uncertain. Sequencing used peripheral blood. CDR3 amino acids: CASSLATGFEAFF. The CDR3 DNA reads TGTGCCAGCAGCTTGGCAACGGGTTTTGAAGCTTTCTTT.